Sequencing of this T cell receptor beta chain was carried out in a study of blood T cell repertoires in COVID-19. The table came from immunoSEQ multiplex PCR; TCRdb's copy has only in-frame clones and leaves some out. This sample has under 95,000 clones, with approximately 86% found just once. This CDR3 contains 17 residues. Germline assignment: CDR1 SEHNR and CDR2 FQNEAQ (reference sequence). V was shortened by 6 bases and J by 0 bases, with 20 bases between the two germline ends. This chain uses TRBV7-9 with TRBJ1-1, with TRBD1 as a possible D gene (6 bases). What was sequenced was peripheral blood. This clonotype was obtained from an elderly woman with acute or convalescent COVID-19. Here the CDR3 DNA reads TGTGCCAGCAGTCGAAGGGGGGGTGGCCAGATGAACACTGAAGCTTTCTTT. It specifies CASSRRGGGQMNTEAFF. Full variable domain (rest looked up from reference TRBV7-9 and TRBJ1-1): DTGVSQNPRHKITKRGQNVTFRCDPISEHNRLYWYRQTLGQGPEFLTYFQNEAQLEKSRLLSDRFSAERPKGSFSTLEIQRTEQGDSAMYLCASSRRGGGQMNTEAFFGQGTRLTVV.